This T cell receptor beta chain was observed in a study of T cell responses to AZD1222 COVID-19 vaccine (TCRdb year 2021). Background on the whole study: AZD1222 recipients given second doses at about 4 weeks or at about 12 weeks were pooled, since spike-specific TCR depth and breadth were not found to differ between the two schedules. TCR sequencing was performed for over 230 trial participants, of whom around 200 were given two doses of AZD1222 and around 25 were given two doses of MenACWY control vaccine. Trial participants were enrolled by age into subgroups of 18-55, 56-69 and 70-plus years, and around 150, 28 and 57 TCR-sequenced participants, respectively, were included in these subgroups.

Read against the paper, the sample's time point label means: baseline before first vaccination. Vaccinee samples were obtained from the UK trials COV001 and COV002, which included a single-blind randomized controlled phase 2/3 trial of AZD1222 (ChAdOx1 nCoV-19) in healthy adults. For TCRbeta chain sequencing, PBMC samples were collected from trial participants at day 0 and at day 28 after the second dose. With respect to this clone: Its antigen is currently not known. No much larger clone exists at a distance of one base, and base qualities are not known.

The CDR3 runs 15 amino acids, cysteine and phenylalanine included. The kept DNA is CDR3 alone, 45 bases in frame from the first base. Taken from the germline V gene, the CDR1 and CDR2 loops are MNHEY and SVGAGI. For this chain, trimming is 5 bases at the V end and 4 bases at the J end, and the number of junction bases without a gene match is 6. The CDR3 regions of human TCRbeta chains were subjected to immunosequencing. Per the source publication's procedure: Repertoire TCRs were checked for matches against a reference library of SARS-CoV-2-specific TCRs that had been generated using the MIRA antigen-specificity platform. Breadth meant the fraction of unique TCRs that were SARS-CoV-2-associated, whereas depth meant the fraction of total T cells that were SARS-CoV-2-associated. Each spike-specific TCR was assigned to its reactive spike region and to a CD4 or CD8 class using the MIRA data. Log10-transformed breadth and depth values were compared by one-way ANOVA with Sidak's multiple comparisons tests. The immuneACCESS repertoire file appears here via TCRdb, limited to in-frame rearrangements. These files lack a portion of the clones; in checked studies, under half of the deficit traces to unresolved V genes, and the cause of the others is not known. The V and J calls and clone size were taken over from that table, and D and trimming were inferred from the DNA. The sample table shows 100,000 to 150,000 clones, and about 90% are seen once. The ten largest clones add up to about 7.9% of the sample.

Points the paper makes about the study in general: Vaccine-associated CD4 TCRs spanned the whole spike protein, with dominant responses in regions 160-218 and 743-854. Nearly half of unique spike-specific TCRs reportedly recognized epitopes outside regions mutated in the B.1.351 and B.1.1.7 variants. Participants were mostly white British, with more females than males. The authors suggested clonal diversity may have been underestimated. Conclusions about previously exposed vaccinees are limited because only six or seven AZD1222 recipients were SARS-CoV-2 seropositive at baseline. After two AZD1222 doses, both the breadth and the depth of spike-specific TCRs were significantly higher than at day 0 and than in MenACWY recipients. Because no samples from the day 14 peak response were available, repertoires could be characterized only after the peak T cell response. In the small 56-69-year group, the increase in depth fell short of significance, most likely because of low power.

Source: peripheral blood, taken on day 0 of AZD1222 vaccination. This sequence uses TRBV6-5 and TRBJ1-1; 11 nucleotides in the junction match TRBD1. This clonotype was obtained from an adult in good health. DNA sequence: TGTGCCAGCAGTCGTAAGGGGACAGGGGGCACTGAAGCTTTCTTT. Translation gives CASSRKGTGGTEAFF.